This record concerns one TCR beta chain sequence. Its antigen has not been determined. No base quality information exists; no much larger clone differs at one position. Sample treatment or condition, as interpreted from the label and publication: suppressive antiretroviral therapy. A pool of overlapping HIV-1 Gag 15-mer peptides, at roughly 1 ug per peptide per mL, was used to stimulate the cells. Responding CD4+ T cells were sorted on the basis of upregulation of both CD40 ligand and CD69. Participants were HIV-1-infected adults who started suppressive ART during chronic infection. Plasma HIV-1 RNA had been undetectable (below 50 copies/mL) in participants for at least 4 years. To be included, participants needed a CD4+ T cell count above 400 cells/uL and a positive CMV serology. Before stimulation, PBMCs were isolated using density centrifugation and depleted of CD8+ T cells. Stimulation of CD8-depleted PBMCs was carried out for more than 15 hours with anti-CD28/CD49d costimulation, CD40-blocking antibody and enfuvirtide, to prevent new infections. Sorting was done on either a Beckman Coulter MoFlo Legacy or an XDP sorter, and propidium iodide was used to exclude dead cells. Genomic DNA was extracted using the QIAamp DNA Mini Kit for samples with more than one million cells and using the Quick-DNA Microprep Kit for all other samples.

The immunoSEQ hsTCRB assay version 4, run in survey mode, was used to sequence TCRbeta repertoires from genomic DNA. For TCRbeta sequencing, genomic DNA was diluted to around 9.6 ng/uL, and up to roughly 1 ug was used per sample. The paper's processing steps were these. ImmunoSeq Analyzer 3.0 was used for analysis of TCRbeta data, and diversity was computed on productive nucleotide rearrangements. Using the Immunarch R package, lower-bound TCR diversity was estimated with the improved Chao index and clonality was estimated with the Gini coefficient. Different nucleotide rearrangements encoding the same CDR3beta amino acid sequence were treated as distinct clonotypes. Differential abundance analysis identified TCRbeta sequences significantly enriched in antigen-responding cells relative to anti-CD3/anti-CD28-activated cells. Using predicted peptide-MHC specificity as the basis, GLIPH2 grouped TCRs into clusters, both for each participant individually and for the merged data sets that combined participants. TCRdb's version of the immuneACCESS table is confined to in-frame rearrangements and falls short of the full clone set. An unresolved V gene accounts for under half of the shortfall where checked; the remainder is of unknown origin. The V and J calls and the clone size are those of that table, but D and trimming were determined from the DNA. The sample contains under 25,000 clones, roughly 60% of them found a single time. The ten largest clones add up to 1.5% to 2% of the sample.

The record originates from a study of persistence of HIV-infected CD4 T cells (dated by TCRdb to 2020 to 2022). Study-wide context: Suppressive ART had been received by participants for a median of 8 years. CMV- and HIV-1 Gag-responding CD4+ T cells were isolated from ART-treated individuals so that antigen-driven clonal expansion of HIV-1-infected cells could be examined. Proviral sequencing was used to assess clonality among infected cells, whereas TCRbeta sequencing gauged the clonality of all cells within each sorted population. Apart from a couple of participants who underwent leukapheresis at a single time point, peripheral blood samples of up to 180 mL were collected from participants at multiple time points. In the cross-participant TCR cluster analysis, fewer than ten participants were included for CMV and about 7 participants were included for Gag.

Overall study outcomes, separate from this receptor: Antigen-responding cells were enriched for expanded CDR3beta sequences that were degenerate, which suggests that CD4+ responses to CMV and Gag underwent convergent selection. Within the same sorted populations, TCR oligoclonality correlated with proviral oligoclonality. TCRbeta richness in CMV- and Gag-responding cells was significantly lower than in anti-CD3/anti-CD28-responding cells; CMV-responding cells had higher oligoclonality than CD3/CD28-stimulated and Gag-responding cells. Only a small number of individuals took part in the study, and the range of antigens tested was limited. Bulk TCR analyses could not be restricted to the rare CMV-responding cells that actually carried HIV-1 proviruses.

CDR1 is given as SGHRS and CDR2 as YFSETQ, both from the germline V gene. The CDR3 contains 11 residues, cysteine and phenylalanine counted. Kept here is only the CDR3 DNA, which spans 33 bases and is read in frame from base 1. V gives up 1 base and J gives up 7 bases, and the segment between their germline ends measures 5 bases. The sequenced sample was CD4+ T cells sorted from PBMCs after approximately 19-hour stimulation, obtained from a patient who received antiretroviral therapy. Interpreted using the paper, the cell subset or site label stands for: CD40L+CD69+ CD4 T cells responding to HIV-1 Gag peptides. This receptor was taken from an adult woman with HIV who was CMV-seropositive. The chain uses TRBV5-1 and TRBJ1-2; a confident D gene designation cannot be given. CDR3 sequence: CASSLFAGYTF. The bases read TGCGCCAGCAGCTTGTTTGCTGGCTACACCTTC.